This T cell receptor (beta chain) emerged from a study of T-cell reconstitution after alpha-beta-depleted transplantation in children. Study results and caveats: Fresh T-cell production supplied most of the T-cell counts and diversity seen one year after transplant. The study reportedly traced alpha-beta T cells about two months after transplant to several hundred expanded graft clones.

After removal of 5 bases from V and 3 bases from J, the junction contained 4 bases not matched to a gene. The germline gives CDR1 SGHVS, CDR2 FNYEAQ. The CDR3 is made up of 15 amino acids. Preparation of the TCRbeta library involved a method that used unique molecular identifiers. MiXCR, applied by TCRdb to the PCR reads, yields one record per CDR3 protein. This table has over 25,000 distinct CDR3 sequences, nearly 6.5% appearing once. This clonotype was recorded many times. Its specificity is not known. The receptor comes from a child in the first two years of life who had a stem cell transplant for acute myeloid leukemia, so the T cells may come from the graft donor. V usage is TRBV7-6 and J usage is TRBJ2-1; TRBD1 agrees at 10 bases. Sequences were derived from peripheral blood, sampled 60 days after TCRalphabeta/CD19-depleted stem cell transplant. Here the CDR3 reads CASSQGQGNYNEQFF. DNA for the CDR3: TGTGCCAGCAGCCAGGGACAGGGGAACTACAATGAGCAGTTCTTC.